This TCR beta chain comes out of a study of shared clonotypes between healthy human individuals (dated by TCRdb to 2019 to 2021). Notes on the research overall: The cohort included three men and two women between 18 and 49 years of age. For each donor, CD4 naive and CD4 memory were each given three plates, CD8 naive was given two plates, and CD8 memory was given one plate. The study deeply sequenced blood TCR repertoires of five healthy adults to estimate repertoire size and the extent of clonotype sharing between individuals. Between about 0.94 and 10 billion PBMCs per donor were obtained by leukapheresis. To increase sequencing depth and limit assay-specific biases, TCR repertoire library preparation and sequencing were carried out by different laboratories using diverse techniques. Summary of the overall study and its limitations: Pairwise subsampling indicated that sequencing depth was expected to affect the degree of clonotype sharing among donors. Larger estimated clonotype richness was generally found for naive subsets than for memory subsets. Rarefaction of sorted-subset datasets indicated incomplete sequencing despite the large sequencing depth. The genetic and exposure-history diversity represented was limited by the small number of donors. Sharing across several donors was observed for about 5% of naive CD4, 3% to 3.5% of naive CD8, 2% to 2.5% of memory CD4, and around 0.42% of memory CD8 clonotypes. Compared with non-shared clonotypes, clonotypes shared by all four sorted-subset donors had higher generation probabilities. Sampling was restricted to blood, and TCR repertoires in tissues likely differ from the TCR repertoires found in blood.

Healthy HIV-negative adults with no recently reported acute infections or vaccinations were included as donors. Every donor was a Caucasian adult residing in Nashville, Tennessee, USA. CD4+ T cells were enriched through magnetic negative selection, after which naive cells were positively selected on CD45RA and the remaining negative fraction served as the memory subset. After blood collection by leukapheresis, PBMCs were isolated using Ficoll-Histopaque density gradient centrifugation and then cryopreserved in the vapor phase of liquid nitrogen. Analytical flow cytometry was used to check the purity and quantity of each magnetically sorted T cell population. Each sorted fraction had its genomic DNA isolated and then quantified by UV absorbance on a Nanodrop 2000c. TCR CDR3 regions were amplified from genomic DNA by multiplex PCR using the deep immunoSEQ assay. Extracted genomic DNA from each cell subset was spread evenly across all wells of several immunoSEQ 96-well plates, with each plate serving as a replicate. For sorted subsets, approximately 190 ng genomic DNA, equal to approximately 30,000 T cell genomes, was loaded into each replicate PCR. The purified libraries were quantified using a Qubit 3.0 fluorometer, sized with a Bioanalyzer 2100, and then quantified again using the KAPA Library Quantification kit. Each immunoSEQ 96-well plate was sequenced on its own single-read 150-cycle Illumina NextSeq 550 flow cell. In the authors' own workflow: The immunoSEQ output contained only junctional sequences without quality scores, so filtering could not match that applied to full-length reads. To assign V/J genes and CDR3, sequences were annotated against IMGT germline references using PyIR, a Python wrapper for IgBLAST v1.9. Reads with weak V/J assignments (E-value above 1e-6), missing CDR3, stop codons, out-of-frame junctions, or ambiguous translated residues were removed. V3J clonotypes were defined by identical inferred V gene, J gene, and CDR3 amino acid sequence. The percentage overlap between two repertoires was calculated by dividing the number of shared unique clonotypes by the size of the smaller repertoire. RTK rarefaction, the Chao1 estimator, and Recon v2.1 estimates of unobserved clonotypes were used to assess repertoire richness. Generation probabilities were computed with OLGA for all TCRbeta clonotypes obtained by the gDNA method from several donors. TCRdb's version of the immuneACCESS table is confined to in-frame rearrangements and falls short of the full clone set. An unresolved V gene accounts for under half of the shortfall where checked; the remainder is of unknown origin. That table gives V, J and clone size, and the DNA gave D and trimming. Recorded for this sample are a few million clones; more than 80% of them occurred a single time. Of the sample, roughly 0.13% is held by the ten largest clones.

Regarding this clone: It has no known antigen specificity. No per-base quality is available; no much larger clone lies one base away. At the DNA level, this CDR3 is encoded by other sequences in the same sample as well.

Via the germline V gene, CDR1 is SGHAT and CDR2 FQNNGV. Trimming removed 5 bases from V and 4 bases from J, leaving 9 bases between the germline ends. Its CDR3 holds 13 amino acids, cysteine through phenylalanine. Just CDR3 DNA is preserved here, 39 bases in frame from base 1. The chain was built from TRBV11-2 and TRBJ1-5, with a tentative D gene TRBD1 over 6 matching bases. The sequencing input was naive CD4+ T cells sorted from blood. Taken with the paper, the label for cell subset or site translates to: CD45RA+ positively selected. This clonotype was sampled from a man aged 18 to 30 in good health. CDR3 protein: CASSRTDNQPQHF. The nucleotide sequence is given as TGTGCCAGCAGCCGGACAGATAATCAGCCCCAGCATTTT.